Shown below are 27 T cell receptor beta chains from a single sample sequenced in a study of blood T cell repertoires in COVID-19. The assay was immunoSEQ multiplex PCR, and TCRdb's table has in-frame clones only and misses some. The sample lists roughly 150,000 clones, more than 65% occurring once. The sample consisted of peripheral blood. The origin of the receptors is a woman aged 45-65 years with acute or convalescent COVID-19.

The chain links TRBV5-1 to TRBJ1-1; 7 nucleotides align to TRBD1. This CDR3 contains 16 residues. V shed 0 bases, J shed 7 bases, and the junction held 12 bases outside the gene matches. CDR1 SGHRS and CDR2 YFSETQ come from the germline V gene. The CDR3 sequence: CASSLGQGSISFEAFF. The CDR3 nucleotides read TGCGCCAGCAGCTTGGGACAGGGATCAATCTCGTTTGAAGCTTTCTTT.

This clone was observed once. The rearrangement uses TRBV28 and TRBJ2-2, with D tentatively TRBD2 (6 bases). The germline V gene encodes CDR1 MDHEN and CDR2 SYDVKM. Between the trimmed V and J ends, which lost 5 bases and 7 bases, there was a span of 20 bases. The CDR3 totals 16 residues. The CDR3 region is CASSQNSGPPGGELFF. The CDR3 bases are TGTGCCAGCAGTCAGAATAGCGGCCCACCGGGCGGGGAGCTGTTTTTT. Full variable domain (missing parts from reference TRBV28 and TRBJ2-2): DVKVTQSSRYLVKRTGEKVFLECVQDMDHENMFWYRQDPGLGLRLIYFSYDVKMKEKGDIPEGYSVSREKKERFSLILESASTNQTSMYLCASSQNSGPPGGELFFGEGSRLTVL.

V and J are TRBV2 and TRBJ2-6; D perhaps matches TRBD2 (6 bases). V was shortened by 4 bases and J by 3 bases, with 10 bases between the two germline ends. Germline V gene data show CDR1 as SNHLY and CDR2 as FYNNEI. This CDR3 has 15 amino acids. The CDR3 sequence is CASSGRARGANVLTF. CDR3 sequence (DNA): TGTGCCAGCAGTGGGAGGGCGCGTGGGGCCAACGTCCTGACTTTC. Together with reference TRBV2 and TRBJ2-6, the CDR3 gives the full variable domain: EPEVTQTPSHQVTQMGQEVILRCVPISNHLYFYWYRQILGQKVEFLVSFYNNEISEKSEIFDDQFSVERPDGSNFTLKIRSTKLEDSAMYFCASSGRARGANVLTFGAGSRLTVL.

This chain connects TRBV6-5 to TRBJ2-2, with 10 bases lining up with TRBD2. The CDR3 spans 15 residues. Germline V lookup: CDR1 MNHEY, CDR2 SVGAGI. With 6 bases clipped from V and 6 bases from J, the junction kept 7 bases outside the gene matches. The CDR3 DNA follows: TGTGCCAGCAGAACCGGGACTAGCGTGTCCGGGGAGCTGTTTTTT. This sequence encodes CASRTGTSVSGELFF.

The chain uses TRBV28 and TRBJ1-1; D possibly corresponds to TRBD1 (6 bases). This CDR3 comprises 15 residues. The V and J ends lost 6 bases and 4 bases respectively, with 18 bases between them. Per germline, CDR1 MDHEN and CDR2 SYDVKM. CDR3 protein: CASRGSQGPSTEAFF. In DNA, the CDR3 is TGTGCCAGCAGGGGGAGTCAGGGGCCGAGCACTGAAGCTTTCTTT.

The chain joins TRBV5-1 to TRBJ2-1, with D tentatively TRBD2 (6 bases). In germline, CDR1 is SGHRS, CDR2 YFSETQ. The CDR3 runs 16 residues. Trimming shortened V by 1 base and J by 0 bases, and 11 bases separated the two germline ends. The CDR3 region is CASSLSSTSSYNEQFF. The CDR3 DNA is TGCGCCAGCAGCTTGTCATCGACTAGCTCCTACAATGAGCAGTTCTTC.

On this clone: The sample holds other DNA sequences that translate to the same CDR3. The genes are TRBV4-3 and TRBJ2-7, with TRBD1 matching 11 bases. The germline CDR1 and CDR2 sequences are LGHNA and YSLEER. Unmatched junction bases numbered 7, after V lost 3 bases and J lost 3 bases. The CDR3 is made up of 16 amino acids. DNA of the CDR3: TGCGCCAGCAGCCAGGAGCCGGGACAGGGGGGCTACGAGCAGTACTTC. It encodes CASSQEPGQGGYEQYF.

V and J are TRBV10-2 and TRBJ1-4; TRBD1 matches at 7 bases. This CDR3 spans 14 amino acids. The V segment lost 6 bases and the J segment 7 bases; nucleotides outside the gene matches: 8. Germline V CDR1 and CDR2: WSHSY, SAAADI. Here the CDR3 reads CASSPTGLFEKLFF. The CDR3 region has the DNA TGCGCCAGCAGCCCGACAGGGTTGTTTGAAAAACTGTTTTTT.

This clone was found a few times. The CDR3 reads CAISYSPASGIYNEQFF. CDR3 nucleotides: TGTGCCATCAGTTATTCCCCCGCTAGCGGGATCTACAATGAGCAGTTCTTC. V usage is TRBV10-3 and J usage is TRBJ2-1; TRBD2 matches 9 bases. CDR1 and CDR2 (germline): ENHRY, SYGVKD. The CDR3 runs 17 residues. The trim removed 5 bases at V and 3 bases at J, leaving 11 bases unmatched.

This chain joins TRBV4-3 and TRBJ1-1; TRBD1 might be the D (6 bases). Trimming left V 0 bases short and J 2 bases short, with 19 bases between. The CDR3 spans 18 residues. Per germline, CDR1 LGHNA and CDR2 YSLEER. This CDR3 reads CASSQEGSRGDTNTEAFF. In nucleotides, the CDR3 is TGCGCCAGCAGCCAAGAAGGGTCGAGAGGGGACACAAACACTGAAGCTTTCTTT.

This chain joins TRBV9 and TRBJ2-5, with 14 bases matching TRBD2. V trimming: 3 bases; J trimming: 0 bases; junction bases outside the gene matches: 7. CDR1 and CDR2 from the germline V gene are SGDLS and YYNGEE. This CDR3 is 18 amino acids long. The CDR3 loop is CASSAHGLAGGYQETQYF. As DNA, the CDR3 is TGTGCCAGCAGCGCTCATGGACTAGCGGGGGGATACCAAGAGACCCAGTACTTC.

The chain couples TRBV2 to TRBJ2-7; tentative D call: TRBD2 (5 bases). The CDR3 is made up of 12 amino acids. From germline, CDR1 is SNHLY and CDR2 FYNNEI. V was clipped by 1 base and J by 9 bases, with 10 bases between them. CDR3 in amino acids: CASSEGELRQYF. The CDR3 nucleotides read TGTGCCAGCAGTGAAGGGGAGCTCCGGCAGTACTTC. Full variable domain (missing parts from reference TRBV2 and TRBJ2-7): EPEVTQTPSHQVTQMGQEVILRCVPISNHLYFYWYRQILGQKVEFLVSFYNNEISEKSEIFDDQFSVERPDGSNFTLKIRSTKLEDSAMYFCASSEGELRQYFGPGTRLTVT.

This clone has only one observation. The chain is built from TRBV6-5 and TRBJ1-2, with TRBD1 as a possible D gene (6 bases). Trimming left V 8 bases short and J 8 bases short, with 24 bases between. Germline CDR1 and CDR2: MNHEY and SVGAGI. The length of the CDR3 is 15 residues. CDR3 in amino acids: CASSRGFTVVKGYTF. As DNA, the CDR3 is TGTGCCAGCTCCAGGGGCTTTACAGTTGTCAAAGGCTACACCTTC.

This chain joins TRBV29-1 and TRBJ1-4; possibly TRBD1 for D (5 bases). The germline V gene encodes CDR1 SQVTM and CDR2 ANQGSEA. This CDR3 has 13 residues. Trimming removed 5 bases from V and 8 bases from J, with 15 bases in between. The CDR3 loop is CSVKLTGGEKLFF. CDR3 in DNA: TGCAGCGTTAAACTTACGGGGGGGGAAAAACTGTTTTTT. The whole variable domain, remainder taken from reference TRBV29-1 and TRBJ1-4, is SAVISQKPSRDICQRGTSLTIQCQVDSQVTMMFWYRQQPGQSLTLIATANQGSEATYESGFVIDKFPISRPNLTFSTLTVSNMSPEDSSIYLCSVKLTGGEKLFFGSGTQLSVL.

V and J are TRBV7-7 and TRBJ2-1, with 7 bases lining up with TRBD1. CDR3 length: 15 residues. Germline V lookup: CDR1 SSHAT, CDR2 FNYEAQ (reference sequence). V lost 6 bases to trimming and J lost 1 base; unmatched junction nucleotides: 6. CDR3 DNA: TGTGCCAGCAGGCGGGCAGGGGGATCCTACAATGAGCAGTTCTTC. This translates into CASRRAGGSYNEQFF.

The V call is TRBV14, the J call TRBJ2-3, with D tentatively TRBD2 (5 bases). The CDR3 has 13 residues. Germline CDR1 and CDR2: SGHDN and FVKESK. V gave up 7 bases and J gave up 1 base, with 9 bases separating them. This CDR3 is CASNLAGTDTQYF. In DNA, the CDR3 is TGTGCCAGCAATCTAGCCGGCACAGATACGCAGTATTTT.

The chain is built from TRBV25-1 and TRBJ2-5; 10 positions match TRBD2. CDR1 and CDR2 from the germline V gene are MGHDK and SYGVNS. Germline trimming cut 3 bases from V and 5 bases from J; bases unmatched to any gene: 6. This CDR3 spans 15 amino acids. The CDR3 loop is CASSELAGVRETQYF. The CDR3 region has the DNA TGTGCCAGCAGTGAGCTAGCGGGAGTTCGGGAGACCCAGTACTTC.

The chain has TRBV18 and TRBJ2-5, with 10 bases that match TRBD2. This CDR3 has 17 residues. J was trimmed by 4 bases and V by 2 bases; bases with no gene match: 10. From germline, CDR1 is KGHSH and CDR2 LQKENI. CDR3 nucleotides: TGTGCCAGCTCACCAACCAGACAACTAGCGGGGAGAGAGACCCAGTACTTC. Translating it yields CASSPTRQLAGRETQYF.

The chain combines TRBV5-1 with TRBJ1-1; D gene unclear. Germline V gene data show CDR1 as SGHRS and CDR2 as YFSETQ. The CDR3 is 14 amino acids. V lost 0 bases and J lost 6, with 12 bases in between. CDR3 DNA: TGCGCCAGCAGCTTGGGCGGGAGTGGTGCTGAAGCTTTCTTT. Translation: CASSLGGSGAEAFF.

This chain joins TRBV18 and TRBJ1-5; D may be TRBD1 (6 bases). The CDR3 has 14 amino acids. The germline CDR1 and CDR2 sequences are KGHSH and LQKENI. V gave up 2 bases and J gave up 3 bases, with 8 bases separating them. The CDR3 nucleotides are TGTGCCAGCTCACCAGCAGGGGACAATCAGCCCCAGCATTTT. Its translation is CASSPAGDNQPQHF.

The chain joins TRBV7-6 to TRBJ1-1; 8 positions match TRBD1. The CDR3 has 15 residues. The V gene end was trimmed by 4 bases and the J gene end by 0 bases; junction bases not matched to a gene: 4. The germline V gene has CDR1 SGHVS and CDR2 FNYEAQ. Written as DNA, the CDR3 is TGTGCCAGCAGCTCCGGACAGGGACTGAACACTGAAGCTTTCTTT. Translation: CASSSGQGLNTEAFF. Full variable domain (outside the CDR3, taken from reference TRBV7-6 and TRBJ1-1): GAGVSQSPRYKVTKRGQDVALRCDPISGHVSLYWYRQALGQGPEFLTYFNYEAQQDKSGLPNDRFSAERPEGSISTLTIQRTEQRDSAMYRCASSSGQGLNTEAFFGQGTRLTVV.

This clone was recorded a few times. The chain joins TRBV12-3 or TRBV12-4 to TRBJ1-6; D perhaps matches TRBD1 (6 bases). This CDR3 region has 13 residues. V lost 6 bases and J lost 13, with 16 bases in between. The CDR3 spells CASSRTQGLPLHF. The DNA for the CDR3 is TGTGCCAGCAGCCGTACCCAGGGGCTTCCCCTCCACTTT.

The V gene is TRBV6-1, the J gene TRBJ2-7, with a weak D call TRBD1 (5 bases). Germline loops: CDR1 MNHNS, CDR2 SASEGT. This CDR3 region has 16 residues. V was clipped by 2 bases and J by 3 bases, with 17 bases between them. Here the CDR3 reads CASSESAWAGNYEQYF. The CDR3 DNA is TGTGCCAGCAGTGAATCGGCGTGGGCAGGGAACTACGAGCAGTACTTC.

This rearrangement joins TRBV28 to TRBJ2-3; TRBD2 agrees at 9 bases. The V segment lost 3 bases and the J segment 1 base; nucleotides outside the gene matches: 2. This CDR3 region has 15 residues. CDR1 MDHEN and CDR2 SYDVKM come from the germline V gene. For the CDR3, the DNA is TGTGCCAGCAGTTTTAGCGGGAGAGGCACAGATACGCAGTATTTT. The encoded protein is CASSFSGRGTDTQYF.

The chain is built from TRBV3-1 (or the pseudogene TRBV3-2) and TRBJ1-1; D is uncertain. Germline CDR1 reads LGHDT; CDR2 reads YNNKEL (reference sequence). V lost 2 bases and J lost 7, with 17 bases in between. CDR3 length: 15 residues. As DNA, the CDR3 is TGTGCCAGCAGCCAAAGTCCTGGATGGGCTTTTGAAGCTTTCTTT. This translates into CASSQSPGWAFEAFF.

The chain combines TRBV6-2 or TRBV6-3 with TRBJ2-5, with TRBD2 matching 8 bases. CDR3 size: 15 residues. The trim removed 4 bases at V and 0 bases at J, leaving 4 bases unmatched. Germline assignment: CDR1 MNHEY and CDR2 SVGEGT. The CDR3 coding sequence is TGTGCCAGCAGTTGGGGCGGGGGGAACCAAGAGACCCAGTACTTC. Translating gives CASSWGGGNQETQYF.

V gene TRBV4-3 combines with J gene TRBJ2-3; possible D gene TRBD2, 5 bases. The V end was cut by 1 base, the J end by 3 bases, with 11 bases between. Germline values: CDR1 LGHNA, CDR2 YSLEER. This CDR3 region has 15 residues. For the CDR3, the DNA is TGCGCCAGCAGCCAAGCGTTCGAGGGTACAGATACGCAGTATTTT. It yields the protein CASSQAFEGTDTQYF.